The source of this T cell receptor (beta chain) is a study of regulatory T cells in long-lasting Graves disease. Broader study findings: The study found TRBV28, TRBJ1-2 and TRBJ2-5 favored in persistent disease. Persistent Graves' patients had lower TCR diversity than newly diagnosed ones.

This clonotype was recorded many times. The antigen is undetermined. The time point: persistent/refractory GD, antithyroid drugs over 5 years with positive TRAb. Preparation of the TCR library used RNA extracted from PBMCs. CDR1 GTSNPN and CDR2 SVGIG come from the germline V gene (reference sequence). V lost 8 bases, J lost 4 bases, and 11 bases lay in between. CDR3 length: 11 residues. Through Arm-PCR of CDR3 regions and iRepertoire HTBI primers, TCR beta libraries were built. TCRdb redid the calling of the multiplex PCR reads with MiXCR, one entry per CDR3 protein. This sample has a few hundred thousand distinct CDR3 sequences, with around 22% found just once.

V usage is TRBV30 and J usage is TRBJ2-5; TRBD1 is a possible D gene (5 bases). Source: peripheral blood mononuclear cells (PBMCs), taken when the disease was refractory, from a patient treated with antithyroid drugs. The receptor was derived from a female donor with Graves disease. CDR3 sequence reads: CAAGMGETQYF. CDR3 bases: TGTGCCGCAGGGATGGGAGAGACCCAGTACTTC.